This T cell receptor (beta chain) originates from a study of blood T cell repertoires in COVID-19. Trimming stripped 2 bases from V and 7 bases from J, with 17 bases between. The CDR3 is made up of 15 amino acids. The germline gives CDR1 SQVTM, CDR2 ANQGSEA. Profiled with immunoSEQ multiplex PCR; TCRdb holds only in-frame clones, not every one. Among approximately 320,000 clones listed, roughly nine tenths were seen once. This sequence was found in a woman in her thirties with COVID-19, enrolled during active disease. The chain combines TRBV29-1 with TRBJ2-2, with a tentative D call TRBD2 (5 bases). Sequenced input: peripheral blood. The CDR3 DNA reads TGCAGCGTTGAAAACCCGGGGTTCCAAGGCGGGGAGCTGTTTTTT. Translating it yields CSVENPGFQGGELFF.